The entry that follows covers one TCR beta chain sequence. The antigen is undetermined. The data were produced by immunoSEQ multiplex PCR, yet TCRdb's version contains in-frame clones alone and is incomplete. The data hold 25,000 to 40,000 clones, with about 86% observed a single time. The sample comes from a study of OX40 agonist ivuxolimab in advanced cancers. Whole-study context: The drug used for patients, ivuxolimab, was an agonistic anti-OX40 (CD134) antibody. The eligibility criteria allowed prior anti-PD-1, anti-PD-L1 or anti-CTLA-4 therapy, and about 40% had some. Findings and limits, study-wide: Expanded clones tended on average to be more numerous among CD8+ T cells than CD4+.

The ends lost 7 bases at V and 2 bases at J; junction bases unmatched: 2. The CDR3 covers 14 residues. Germline lookup yields CDR1 SGHRS and CDR2 YFSETQ. The receptor comes from an adult with an advanced solid tumor such as melanoma, head and neck, liver or kidney cancer. Sequenced here: CD4+ or CD8+ T cells sorted from blood, sampled in a trial of the OX40 agonist ivuxolimab. J is TRBJ2-7 and V is TRBV5-1; 14 bases map to TRBD2. Here the CDR3 DNA reads TGCGCCAGCCGACTAGCGGGGGGGCCCTACGAGCAGTACTTC. Amino acid sequence: CASRLAGGPYEQYF.